One sample yielded the 2 T cell receptor beta chains listed below, sequenced in a study of shared clonotypes between healthy human individuals. Assay used: immunoSEQ multiplex PCR; TCRdb lists only in-frame clones, some missing. The sample comprises approximately 500,000 clones, 75% to 80% of which are singletons, and around 13% rests with the top ten. The sample consisted of PBMCs. These TCRs come from a woman aged 40 to 50 in good health. Some clones in this sample may be carry-over from other donors' samples.

The chain employs TRBV2 and TRBJ2-3, with 7 positions matching TRBD1. In germline, CDR1 is SNHLY, CDR2 FYNNEI. After removal of 9 bases from V and 4 bases from J, the junction contained 7 bases not matched to a gene. The CDR3 length is 13 residues. The CDR3 DNA sequence: TGTGCCAGAGAACAGGGGTTAGCAGATACGCAGTATTTT. Translated: CAREQGLADTQYF.

This clone has more than one count but fewer than ten. Here the CDR3 reads CASSRTVAGDTGELFF. The CDR3 bases are TGTGCCAGCAGCCGGACAGTTGCGGGGGACACCGGGGAGCTGTTTTTT. The chain links TRBV5-8 to TRBJ2-2; the D gene is possibly TRBD2 (7 bases). Germline V gene lookup returns CDR1 SGHTS and CDR2 YDEGEE. V dropped 4 bases and J dropped 3 bases, with 16 bases sitting between them. This CDR3 is built from 16 residues. Supplemented by reference TRBV5-8 and TRBJ2-2, the full variable domain reads EAGVTQSPTHLIKTRGQQATLRCSPISGHTSVYWYQQALGLGLQFLLWYDEGEERNRGNFPPRFSGRQFPNYSSELNVNALELEDSALYLCASSRTVAGDTGELFFGEGSRLTVL.